A selection of T cell receptor beta chains follows, all from one sample in a study of prognosis after radiotherapy for stage I lung cancer. TCRdb processed the multiplex PCR reads anew with MiXCR; each CDR3 protein has one entry. The repertoire includes 15,000 to 20,000 distinct CDR3 sequences, about a quarter of them detected once, and approximately 22% sits in the top ten. Sequencing was performed on PBMCs, taken before or after stereotactic body radiation therapy (not recorded which). The receptors derive from a donor aged 50 or older with non-small cell lung cancer. Each CDR3 is given with its conserved first and last residue. Fields, in order: D gene, V gene, clone size, J gene, CDR3 protein, CDR3 DNA. The D gene is left open where the match is weak. Only part of the rows carry a size: once, few, many, or a class if the clone is expanded.

D gene: -; V gene: TRBV3-1; clone size: many; J gene: TRBJ2-5; CDR3 protein: CASSQEGGFGETQYF; CDR3 DNA: TGTGCCAGCAGCCAAGAAGGCGGGTTTGGGGAGACCCAGTACTTC
D gene: TRBD2; V gene: TRBV6-1; clone size: many; J gene: TRBJ2-1; CDR3 protein: CASSDEGGLAGSEQFF; CDR3 DNA: TGTGCCAGCAGTGACGAGGGCGGACTAGCGGGATCTGAGCAGTTCTTC
D gene: TRBD2; V gene: TRBV6-1; clone size: many; J gene: TRBJ2-7; CDR3 protein: CASVPGLAGTYEQYF; CDR3 DNA: TGTGCCAGCGTACCGGGACTAGCGGGGACCTACGAGCAGTACTTC
D gene: TRBD2; V gene: TRBV20-1; clone size: -; J gene: TRBJ2-4; CDR3 protein: CSARLAGGPAKNIQYF; CDR3 DNA: TGCAGTGCTAGACTAGCGGGAGGGCCAGCCAAAAACATTCAGTACTTC
D gene: -; V gene: TRBV12-3/TRBV12-4; clone size: many; J gene: TRBJ2-3; CDR3 protein: CASSPDQGSQYF; CDR3 DNA: TGTGCCAGCAGCCCAGATCAGGGCTCGCAGTATTTT
D gene: TRBD1; V gene: TRBV28; clone size: -; J gene: TRBJ2-7; CDR3 protein: CASRSQGARRPYGQYF; CDR3 DNA: TGTGCCAGCAGGTCGCAGGGGGCAAGAAGACCTTACGGGCAGTACTTC
D gene: -; V gene: TRBV5-4; clone size: many; J gene: TRBJ1-3; CDR3 protein: CASSNKGSLSGNTIYF; CDR3 DNA: TGTGCCAGCAGCAACAAAGGTAGCCTCTCGGGAAACACCATATATTTT
D gene: -; V gene: TRBV28; clone size: many; J gene: TRBJ1-5; CDR3 protein: CASSFGGGSQPQHF; CDR3 DNA: TGTGCCAGCAGTTTCGGGGGGGGTTCTCAGCCCCAGCATTTT
D gene: -; V gene: TRBV6-1; clone size: many; J gene: TRBJ1-3; CDR3 protein: CASSRQATISGNTIYF; CDR3 DNA: TGTGCCAGCAGTCGGCAGGCGACCATCTCTGGAAACACCATATATTTT
D gene: -; V gene: TRBV3-1; clone size: many; J gene: TRBJ2-7; CDR3 protein: CASSQGLVDSYEQYF; CDR3 DNA: TGTGCCAGCAGCCAAGGTCTAGTGGACTCCTACGAGCAGTACTTC
D gene: -; V gene: TRBV10-3; clone size: -; J gene: TRBJ2-7; CDR3 protein: CAIRSGTWDISYEQYF; CDR3 DNA: TGTGCCATCAGGTCCGGGACATGGGACATCTCCTACGAGCAGTACTTC
D gene: TRBD1; V gene: TRBV11-2; clone size: many; J gene: TRBJ1-1; CDR3 protein: CASSAPGGAVTEAFF; CDR3 DNA: TGTGCCAGCAGCGCCCCAGGGGGTGCGGTCACTGAAGCTTTCTTT
D gene: TRBD1; V gene: TRBV6-1; clone size: many; J gene: TRBJ1-2; CDR3 protein: CASSRSGTGYGYTF; CDR3 DNA: TGTGCCAGCAGCCGATCCGGGACAGGGTACGGCTACACCTTC
D gene: TRBD1; V gene: TRBV2; clone size: many; J gene: TRBJ1-3; CDR3 protein: CASSVDRLYGNTIYF; CDR3 DNA: TGTGCCAGCAGTGTGGACAGGTTATATGGAAACACCATATATTTT
D gene: TRBD2; V gene: TRBV27; clone size: many; J gene: TRBJ2-1; CDR3 protein: CASSPGPGLAGDGEQFF; CDR3 DNA: TGTGCCAGCAGTCCAGGGCCGGGACTAGCGGGAGATGGTGAGCAGTTCTTC
D gene: -; V gene: TRBV6-2/TRBV6-3; clone size: many; J gene: TRBJ2-3; CDR3 protein: CASSFITDTQYF; CDR3 DNA: TGTGCCAGCAGTTTTATCACAGATACGCAGTATTTT
D gene: -; V gene: TRBV4-3; clone size: many; J gene: TRBJ2-5; CDR3 protein: CASSQDMGLETQYF; CDR3 DNA: TGCGCCAGCAGCCAAGATATGGGACTAGAGACCCAGTACTTC
D gene: -; V gene: TRBV6-4; clone size: many; J gene: TRBJ1-5; CDR3 protein: CASSDSDNQPQHF; CDR3 DNA: TGTGCCAGCAGTGACTCGGACAATCAGCCCCAGCATTTT
D gene: -; V gene: TRBV2; clone size: once; J gene: TRBJ2-3; CDR3 protein: CGSSDRGLAADTQYF; CDR3 DNA: TGTGGCAGTAGTGATCGGGGGCTAGCAGCAGATACGCAGTATTTT
D gene: TRBD1; V gene: TRBV2; clone size: many; J gene: TRBJ2-3; CDR3 protein: CASGGQGVTDTQYF; CDR3 DNA: TGTGCCAGCGGGGGACAGGGAGTAACAGATACGCAGTATTTT
D gene: -; V gene: TRBV7-2; clone size: medium-sized; J gene: TRBJ2-6; CDR3 protein: CASSLEGTGANVLTF; CDR3 DNA: TGTGCCAGCAGCTTGGAGGGGACCGGGGCCAACGTCCTGACTTTC
D gene: -; V gene: TRBV19; clone size: -; J gene: TRBJ2-7; CDR3 protein: CASSSPSGSLYEQYF; CDR3 DNA: TGTGCCAGTAGTTCCCCAAGCGGCTCATTATACGAGCAGTACTTC
D gene: TRBD1; V gene: TRBV27; clone size: once; J gene: TRBJ2-7; CDR3 protein: CAHHRQGGFYEQYF; CDR3 DNA: TGTGCCCACCACCGACAGGGGGGGTTCTACGAGCAGTACTTC
D gene: -; V gene: TRBV20-1; clone size: many; J gene: TRBJ2-7; CDR3 protein: CSARADGERYEQYF; CDR3 DNA: TGCAGTGCTAGAGCCGACGGGGAGCGGTACGAGCAGTACTTC
D gene: TRBD1; V gene: TRBV6-1; clone size: many; J gene: TRBJ1-1; CDR3 protein: CASSQTGVAEAFF; CDR3 DNA: TGTGCCAGCAGTCAGACAGGGGTCGCTGAAGCTTTCTTT
D gene: TRBD2; V gene: TRBV6-1; clone size: many; J gene: TRBJ2-1; CDR3 protein: CASTLAGETYNEQFF; CDR3 DNA: TGTGCCAGCACCTTAGCGGGGGAGACCTACAATGAGCAGTTCTTC
D gene: TRBD2; V gene: TRBV7-2; clone size: -; J gene: TRBJ2-1; CDR3 protein: CASYLAGPSEQFF; CDR3 DNA: TGTGCCAGCTATTTAGCGGGACCCTCTGAGCAGTTCTTC
D gene: TRBD1; V gene: TRBV7-9; clone size: many; J gene: TRBJ1-2; CDR3 protein: CASTMGQNYGYTF; CDR3 DNA: TGTGCCAGCACCATGGGACAGAACTATGGCTACACCTTC
D gene: TRBD2; V gene: TRBV2; clone size: few; J gene: TRBJ2-5; CDR3 protein: CASPGKTSGSVGETQYF; CDR3 DNA: TGTGCCAGCCCGGGTAAAACTAGCGGGAGTGTAGGAGAGACCCAGTACTTC
D gene: TRBD1; V gene: TRBV6-1; clone size: medium-sized; J gene: TRBJ1-6; CDR3 protein: CASSEPGQGASPLHF; CDR3 DNA: TGTGCCAGCAGTGAACCGGGACAGGGGGCATCACCCCTCCACTTT
D gene: -; V gene: TRBV6-2/TRBV6-3; clone size: many; J gene: TRBJ2-7; CDR3 protein: CASSEEEGLSYEQYF; CDR3 DNA: TGTGCCAGCAGTGAAGAAGAAGGACTATCCTACGAGCAGTACTTC
D gene: -; V gene: TRBV14; clone size: many; J gene: TRBJ2-5; CDR3 protein: CASSQDPSQETQYF; CDR3 DNA: TGTGCCAGCAGCCAAGATCCCAGCCAAGAGACCCAGTACTTC
D gene: -; V gene: TRBV9; clone size: many; J gene: TRBJ2-1; CDR3 protein: CASSVFGSGDEQFF; CDR3 DNA: TGTGCCAGCAGCGTTTTTGGTAGCGGCGATGAGCAGTTCTTC
D gene: TRBD2; V gene: TRBV7-2; clone size: medium-sized; J gene: TRBJ2-1; CDR3 protein: CASSYLAGPSEQFF; CDR3 DNA: TGTGCCAGCAGCTATTTAGCGGGACCCTCTGAGCAGTTCTTC
D gene: -; V gene: TRBV20-1; clone size: -; J gene: TRBJ2-1; CDR3 protein: CSALDRRGPNNQFF; CDR3 DNA: TGCAGTGCCCTAGATAGGCGGGGTCCGAACAATCAGTTCTTC
D gene: -; V gene: TRBV12-3/TRBV12-4; clone size: many; J gene: TRBJ1-6; CDR3 protein: CASSLSGTASPLHF; CDR3 DNA: TGTGCCAGCAGTTTATCGGGGACCGCCTCACCCCTCCACTTT
D gene: -; V gene: TRBV7-9; clone size: many; J gene: TRBJ2-2; CDR3 protein: CASSGRNTGELFF; CDR3 DNA: TGTGCCAGCAGCGGACGGAACACCGGGGAGCTGTTTTTT
D gene: -; V gene: TRBV5-1; clone size: many; J gene: TRBJ2-7; CDR3 protein: CASSLTTDEQYF; CDR3 DNA: TGCGCCAGCAGCTTGACGACAGACGAGCAGTACTTC
D gene: -; V gene: TRBV14; clone size: many; J gene: TRBJ1-4; CDR3 protein: CASSQLQGINEKLFF; CDR3 DNA: TGTGCCAGCAGCCAACTACAGGGAATTAATGAAAAACTGTTTTTT
D gene: -; V gene: TRBV19; clone size: many; J gene: TRBJ1-2; CDR3 protein: CASSIGAGNYGYTF; CDR3 DNA: TGTGCCAGTAGTATAGGCGCGGGGAACTATGGCTACACCTTC
D gene: -; V gene: TRBV4-3; clone size: many; J gene: TRBJ1-4; CDR3 protein: CASSQDLSVVDEKLFF; CDR3 DNA: TGCGCCAGCAGCCAGGACCTCTCCGTGGTTGATGAAAAACTGTTTTTT
D gene: TRBD1; V gene: TRBV7-2; clone size: many; J gene: TRBJ1-3; CDR3 protein: CASSTYRGHTIYF; CDR3 DNA: TGTGCCAGCAGCACATACAGGGGTCACACCATATATTTT
D gene: TRBD2; V gene: TRBV20-1; clone size: -; J gene: TRBJ2-1; CDR3 protein: CSARALTSGFYNEQFF; CDR3 DNA: TGCAGTGCTAGAGCCTTGACTAGCGGGTTCTACAATGAGCAGTTCTTC
D gene: -; V gene: TRBV30; clone size: many; J gene: TRBJ2-7; CDR3 protein: CAWSVSGARAEQYF; CDR3 DNA: TGTGCCTGGAGTGTAAGCGGAGCTAGAGCCGAGCAGTACTTC